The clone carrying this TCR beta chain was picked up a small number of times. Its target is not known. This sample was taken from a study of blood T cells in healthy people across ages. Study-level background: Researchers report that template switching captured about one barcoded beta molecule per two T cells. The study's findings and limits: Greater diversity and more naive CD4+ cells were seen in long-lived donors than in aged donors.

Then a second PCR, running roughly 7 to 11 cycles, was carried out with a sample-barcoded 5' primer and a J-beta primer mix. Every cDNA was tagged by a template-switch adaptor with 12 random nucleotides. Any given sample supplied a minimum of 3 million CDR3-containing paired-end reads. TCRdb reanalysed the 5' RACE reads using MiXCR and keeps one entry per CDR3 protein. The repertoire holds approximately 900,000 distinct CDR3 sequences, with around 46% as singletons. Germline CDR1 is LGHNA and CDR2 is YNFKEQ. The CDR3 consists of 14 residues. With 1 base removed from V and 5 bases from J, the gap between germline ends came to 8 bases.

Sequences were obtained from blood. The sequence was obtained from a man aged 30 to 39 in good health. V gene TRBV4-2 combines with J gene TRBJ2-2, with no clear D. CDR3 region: CASSQVEPTGELFF. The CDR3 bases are TGTGCCAGCAGCCAAGTTGAGCCGACCGGGGAGCTGTTTTTT.